Shown below are 19 T cell receptor beta chains from a single sample sequenced in a study of blood T cell repertoires in COVID-19. Clones were read by immunoSEQ multiplex PCR, and TCRdb kept only the in-frame ones, dropping some. In the table there are fewer than 80,000 clones, about nine tenths of which are singletons. Sequences were obtained from peripheral blood. These receptors all come from a human donor in a cohort sampled during active COVID-19.

DNA of the CDR3: TGTGCCAGCTCACCACCAACAAATGAGCAGTTCTTC. This encodes CASSPPTNEQFF. The J gene is TRBJ2-1, the V gene TRBV18; D gene ambiguous. The length of the CDR3 is 12 residues. Germline V gene sequence: CDR1 KGHSH, CDR2 LQKENI. Between the trimmed V and J ends, which lost 0 bases and 7 bases, there was a span of 4 bases.

This chain links TRBV5-1 with TRBJ1-1; D gene unclear. The V gene's germline CDR1 is SGHRS and CDR2 YFSETQ. With 1 base removed from V and 10 bases from J, the gap between germline ends came to 11 bases. There are 12 residues in the CDR3. The CDR3 protein is CASSLLGEAAFF. The CDR3 DNA is TGCGCCAGCAGCTTGCTAGGAGAGGCAGCTTTCTTT.

There are a few counts of this clone. The chain has TRBV4-1 and TRBJ1-1, with 11 bases aligning to TRBD1. With 3 bases clipped from V and 0 bases from J, the junction kept 9 bases outside the gene matches. This CDR3 spans 18 amino acids. Germline V lookup: CDR1 MGHRA, CDR2 YSYEKL. CDR3 residues: CASSHRDRGGVMNTEAFF. In nucleotides, the CDR3 is TGCGCCAGCAGCCACCGGGACAGGGGGGGGGTGATGAACACTGAAGCTTTCTTT.

The rearrangement links TRBV4-1 to TRBJ2-5; D unresolved. Trimming cost V 3 bases and J 5 bases, with 4 bases left between them. CDR1 and CDR2 (germline): MGHRA, YSYEKL. There are 11 residues in the CDR3. CDR3 DNA sequence: TGCGCCAGCAGCCACGGGGAGACCCAGTACTTC. This encodes CASSHGETQYF.

The genes are TRBV12-3 or TRBV12-4 and TRBJ2-1; unclear D gene. V lost 5 bases and J 6 bases, leaving 11 bases between the germline ends. The CDR3 spans 13 residues. The DNA for the CDR3 is TGTGCCAGCAGTCGGTATGAGGCCAATGAGCAGTTCTTC. This gives the protein CASSRYEANEQFF.

J is TRBJ1-1 and V is TRBV7-2; 7 nucleotides line up with TRBD1. V lost 3 bases to trimming and J lost 0 bases; unmatched junction nucleotides: 16. The CDR3 is 19 residues long. Germline CDR1 SGHTA, CDR2 FQGNSA. The DNA of the CDR3 is TGTGCCAGCAGCTTGGAAGGGTCTTACAGGGGTTGGGTGAACACTGAAGCTTTCTTT. It yields the protein CASSLEGSYRGWVNTEAFF.

This chain joins TRBV11-2 and TRBJ2-5; D is possibly TRBD2 (6 bases). Trimming took off 5 bases at V and 5 bases at J, with 12 bases between the two ends. The CDR3 covers 13 residues. The V gene's germline CDR1 is SGHAT and CDR2 FQNNGV. CDR3 coding DNA: TGTGCCAGCAGCGGGCGGGGTCGGGAGACCCAGTACTTC. The encoded protein is CASSGRGRETQYF.

The chain employs TRBV7-2 and TRBJ2-7; 11 bases line up with TRBD2. The CDR3 sequence is 18 residues long. The germline V gene encodes CDR1 SGHTA and CDR2 FQGNSA. After removal of 2 bases from V and 2 bases from J, the junction contained 11 bases not matched to a gene. The DNA for the CDR3 is TGTGCCAGCAGCTTACAACTAGCGGGGGCCGAGGTCCCCTACGAGCAGTACTTC. As protein: CASSLQLAGAEVPYEQYF.

This CDR3 reads CASSYGATGTVGFF. CDR3 in DNA: TGTGCCAGCAGTTACGGAGCGACGGGGACAGTTGGTTTCTTT. This chain connects TRBV6-6 to TRBJ1-1; 7 nucleotides match TRBD1. V shed 2 bases and J 13 bases; nucleotides not matched to a gene: 13. Germline CDR1 MNHNY, CDR2 SVGAGI (reference sequence). The CDR3 covers 14 residues.

V usage is TRBV18 and J usage is TRBJ2-2; TRBD2 aligns across 9 bases. The CDR3 covers 15 residues. The J segment lost 0 bases and the V segment lost 4 bases, leaving 0 bases of the junction unmatched. In germline, CDR1 is KGHSH, CDR2 LQKENI. The CDR3 protein is CASSLAGANTGELFF. The CDR3 nucleotides read TGTGCCAGCTCACTAGCGGGGGCGAACACCGGGGAGCTGTTTTTT.

The chain employs TRBV25-1 and TRBJ2-2; D might be TRBD2 (6 bases). The germline CDR1 and CDR2 sequences are MGHDK and SYGVNS. This CDR3 has 16 amino acids. Trimming took off 4 bases at V and 0 bases at J, with 12 bases between the two ends. The CDR3 region is CASSAGRDSNTGELFF. The CDR3 DNA sequence: TGTGCCAGCAGTGCCGGTAGGGACTCGAACACCGGGGAGCTGTTTTTT.

V is TRBV6-1 and J is TRBJ1-3, with a weak D call TRBD1 (6 bases). Germline CDR1 reads MNHNS; CDR2 reads SASEGT. V was trimmed by 1 base and J by 0 bases, leaving 13 bases between them. CDR3 size: 17 residues. CDR3 nucleotides: TGTGCCAGCAGTGAAGAGGGGGGGCGTTCCTCTGGAAACACCATATATTTT. Protein product: CASSEEGGRSSGNTIYF.

The chain is built from TRBV19 and TRBJ1-2, with D maybe TRBD1 (5 bases). V was cut by 5 bases and J by 8 bases, with 18 bases left in between. Germline V gives CDR1 LNHDA, CDR2 SQIVND (reference sequence). The CDR3 has 14 residues. The CDR3 DNA follows: TGTGCCAGTAGTCTGTCACCCGGGGGTGTCGGCTACACCTTC. The encoded protein is CASSLSPGGVGYTF.

V is TRBV5-1 and J is TRBJ2-6; 11 nucleotides align to TRBD1. Germline CDR1 reads SGHRS; CDR2 reads YFSETQ. With 4 bases clipped from V and 2 bases from J, the junction kept 8 bases outside the gene matches. This CDR3 spans 18 amino acids. CDR3 nucleotide sequence: TGCGCCAGCAGCCCCCTGGGGACAGGGGGGACTGGGGCCAACGTCCTGACTTTC. Encoded protein: CASSPLGTGGTGANVLTF.

The chain combines TRBV9 with TRBJ2-3; possible D gene TRBD2, 5 bases. CDR3 length: 14 residues. V lost 3 bases and J lost 6, with 14 bases in between. The germline V gene has CDR1 SGDLS and CDR2 YYNGEE. The CDR3 spells CASSAVAGLDTQYF. The CDR3 DNA is TGTGCCAGCAGCGCGGTGGCGGGCCTGGATACGCAGTATTTT.

The chain joins TRBV9 to TRBJ1-2, with TRBD1 matching over 8 bases. J gave up 0 bases and V 3 bases, and 7 bases lay outside the gene matches. CDR3 length: 16 amino acids. Germline V gives CDR1 SGDLS, CDR2 YYNGEE. The CDR3 sequence: CASSAGQGRANYGYTF. The CDR3 DNA reads TGTGCCAGCAGCGCCGGACAGGGAAGAGCTAACTATGGCTACACCTTC.

The chain uses TRBV28 and TRBJ1-5; the D gene is possibly TRBD1 (5 bases). With 6 bases removed from V and 4 bases from J, the gap between germline ends came to 13 bases. Germline values: CDR1 MDHEN, CDR2 SYDVKM. CDR3 length: 14 amino acids. CDR3: CASRIGGGNQPQHF. CDR3 nucleotide sequence: TGTGCCAGCAGAATCGGGGGGGGGAATCAGCCCCAGCATTTT.

The genes are TRBV3-1 (or the pseudogene TRBV3-2) and TRBJ1-2; D remains unclear. Looked up from germline, CDR1 is LGHDT and CDR2 is YNNKEL (reference sequence). CDR3 size: 12 residues. V lost 1 base, J lost 6 bases, and 6 bases lay in between. The CDR3 loop reads CASSQGGDGYTF. CDR3 DNA: TGTGCCAGCAGCCAAGGGGGAGATGGCTACACCTTC.

The CDR3 bases are TGTGCCAGCAGTACGACTCTCTATGGCTACACCTTC. Its protein is CASSTTLYGYTF. The J gene is TRBJ1-2, the V gene TRBV28; no clear D. The CDR3 contains 12 residues. Germline V gene lookup returns CDR1 MDHEN and CDR2 SYDVKM. The V end lost 5 bases, the J end lost 4 bases, and 8 bases lay between the germline ends.